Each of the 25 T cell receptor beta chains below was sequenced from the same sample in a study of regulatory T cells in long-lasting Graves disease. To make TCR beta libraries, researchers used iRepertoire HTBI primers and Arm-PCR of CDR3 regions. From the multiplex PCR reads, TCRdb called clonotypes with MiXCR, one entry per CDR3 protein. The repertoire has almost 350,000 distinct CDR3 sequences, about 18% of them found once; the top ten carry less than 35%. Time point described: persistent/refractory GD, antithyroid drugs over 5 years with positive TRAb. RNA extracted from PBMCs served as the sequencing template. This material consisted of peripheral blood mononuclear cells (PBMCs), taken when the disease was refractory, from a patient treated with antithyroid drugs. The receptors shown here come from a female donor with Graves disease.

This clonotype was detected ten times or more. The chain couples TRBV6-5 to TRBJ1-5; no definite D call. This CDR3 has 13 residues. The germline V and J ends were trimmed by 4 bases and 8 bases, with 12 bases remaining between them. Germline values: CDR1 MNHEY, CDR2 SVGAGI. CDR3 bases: TGTGCCAGCAGTTCCCTTGTGGTTGAGCCCCAGCATTTT. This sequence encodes CASSSLVVEPQHF.

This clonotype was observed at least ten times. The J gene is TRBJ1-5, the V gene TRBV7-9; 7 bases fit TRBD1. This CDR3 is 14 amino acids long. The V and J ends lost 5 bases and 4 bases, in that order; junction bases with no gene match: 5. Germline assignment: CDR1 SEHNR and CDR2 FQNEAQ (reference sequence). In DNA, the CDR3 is TGTGCCAGCAGCCTAGGACAGGCTAATCAGCCCCAGCATTTT. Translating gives CASSLGQANQPQHF.

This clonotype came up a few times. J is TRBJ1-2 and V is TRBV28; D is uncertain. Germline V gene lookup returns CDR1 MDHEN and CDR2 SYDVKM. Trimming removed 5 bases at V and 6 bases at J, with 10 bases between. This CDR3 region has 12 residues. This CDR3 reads CASSARTHGYTF. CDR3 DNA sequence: TGTGCCAGCAGTGCTCGGACCCATGGCTACACCTTC.

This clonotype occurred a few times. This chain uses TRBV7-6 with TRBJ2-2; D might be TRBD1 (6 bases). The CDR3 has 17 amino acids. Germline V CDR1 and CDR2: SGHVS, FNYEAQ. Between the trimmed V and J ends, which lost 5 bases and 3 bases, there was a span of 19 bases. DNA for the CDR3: TGTGCCAGCAGCGGGCCGTGGGGGCCGGAGGACACCGGGGAGCTGTTTTTT. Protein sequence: CASSGPWGPEDTGELFF.

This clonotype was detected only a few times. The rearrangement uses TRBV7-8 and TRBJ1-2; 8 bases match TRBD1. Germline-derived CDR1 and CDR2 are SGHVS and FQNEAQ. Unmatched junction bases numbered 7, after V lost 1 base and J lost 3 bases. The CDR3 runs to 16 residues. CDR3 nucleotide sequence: TGTGCCAGCAGCTTAGGGGGGGCAGGGGGCGACTATGGCTACACCTTC. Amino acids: CASSLGGAGGDYGYTF.

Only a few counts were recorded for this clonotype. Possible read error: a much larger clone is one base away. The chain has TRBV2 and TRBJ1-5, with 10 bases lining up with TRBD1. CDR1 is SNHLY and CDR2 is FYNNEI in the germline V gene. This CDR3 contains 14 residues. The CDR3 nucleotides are TGTGCCAGCAGTGGACAGGGGGCCTATCAGCTCCAGCATTTT. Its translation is CASSGQGAYQLQHF.

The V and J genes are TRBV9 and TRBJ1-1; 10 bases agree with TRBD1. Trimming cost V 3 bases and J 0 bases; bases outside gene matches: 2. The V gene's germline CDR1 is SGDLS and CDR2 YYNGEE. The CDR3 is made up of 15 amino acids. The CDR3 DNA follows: TGTGCCAGCAGCGCGGGACAGGGGATGAACACTGAAGCTTTCTTT. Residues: CASSAGQGMNTEAFF. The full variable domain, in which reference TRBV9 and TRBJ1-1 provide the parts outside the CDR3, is DSGVTQTPKHLITATGQRVTLRCSPRSGDLSVYWYQQSLDQGLQFLIQYYNGEERAKGNILERFSAQQFPDLHSELNLSSLELGDSALYFCASSAGQGMNTEAFFGQGTRLTVV.

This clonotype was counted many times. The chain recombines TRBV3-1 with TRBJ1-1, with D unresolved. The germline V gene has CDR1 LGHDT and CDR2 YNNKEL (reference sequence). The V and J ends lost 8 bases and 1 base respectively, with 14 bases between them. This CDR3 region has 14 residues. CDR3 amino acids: CASSDGRRNTEAFF. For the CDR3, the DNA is TGTGCCAGCTCGGACGGACGCCGGAACACTGAAGCTTTCTTT.

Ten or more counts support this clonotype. CDR3 DNA: TGTGCCAGCAGCTTGGCAGTGTTAAAGGAAAAACTGTTTTTT. Translation: CASSLAVLKEKLFF. The V and J genes are TRBV11-2 and TRBJ1-4; D gene ambiguous. V was shortened by 3 bases and J by 8 bases, with 13 bases between the two germline ends. The CDR3 spans 14 residues. Germline V lookup: CDR1 SGHAT, CDR2 FQNNGV.

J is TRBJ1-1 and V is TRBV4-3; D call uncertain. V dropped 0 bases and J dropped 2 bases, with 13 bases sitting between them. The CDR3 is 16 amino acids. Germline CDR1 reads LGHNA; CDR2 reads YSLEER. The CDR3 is CASSQDWTEPNTEAFF. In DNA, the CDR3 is TGCGCCAGCAGCCAAGATTGGACGGAACCAAACACTGAAGCTTTCTTT.

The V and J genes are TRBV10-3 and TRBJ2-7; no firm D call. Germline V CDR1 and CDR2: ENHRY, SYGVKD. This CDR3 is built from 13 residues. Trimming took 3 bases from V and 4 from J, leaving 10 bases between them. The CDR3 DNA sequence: TGTGCCATCAGTGACGAAGAGAGGTACGAGCAGTACTTC. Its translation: CAISDEERYEQYF.

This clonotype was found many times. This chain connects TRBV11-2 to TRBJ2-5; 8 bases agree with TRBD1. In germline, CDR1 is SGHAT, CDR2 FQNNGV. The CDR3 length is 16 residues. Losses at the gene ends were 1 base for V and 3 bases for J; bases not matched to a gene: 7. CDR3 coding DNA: TGTGCCAGCAGCTTAGCCCCCAGGGGGCTCAAAGAGACCCAGTACTTC. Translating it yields CASSLAPRGLKETQYF.

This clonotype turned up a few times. For the CDR3, the DNA is TGTGCCAGCAGCTGGGGGGGGCAAAAACTGTTTTTT. It translates to CASSWGGQKLFF. The chain has TRBV5-6 and TRBJ1-4, with TRBD1 as a possible D gene (6 bases). Between the trimmed V and J ends, which lost 3 bases and 9 bases, there was a span of 9 bases. Germline assignment: CDR1 SGHDT and CDR2 YYEEEE. The CDR3 runs 12 residues.

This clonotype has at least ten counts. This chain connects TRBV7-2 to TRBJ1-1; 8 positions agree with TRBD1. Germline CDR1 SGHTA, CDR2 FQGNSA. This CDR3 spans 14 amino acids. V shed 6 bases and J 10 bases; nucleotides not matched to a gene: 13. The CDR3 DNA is TGTGCCAGCAGAACGGACAGGGTGTTCCTTGGAGCTTTCTTT. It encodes CASRTDRVFLGAFF.

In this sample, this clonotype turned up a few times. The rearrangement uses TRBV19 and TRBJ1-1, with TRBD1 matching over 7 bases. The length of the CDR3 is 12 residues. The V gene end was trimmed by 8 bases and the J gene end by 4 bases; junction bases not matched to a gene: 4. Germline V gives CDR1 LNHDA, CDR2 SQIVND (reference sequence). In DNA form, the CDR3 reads TGTGCCAGTTATGACAGGGCCACTGAAGCTTTCTTT. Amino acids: CASYDRATEAFF.

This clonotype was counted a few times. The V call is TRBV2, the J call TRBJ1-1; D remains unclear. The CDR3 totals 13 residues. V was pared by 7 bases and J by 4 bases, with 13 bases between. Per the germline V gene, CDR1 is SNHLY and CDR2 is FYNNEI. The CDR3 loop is CASIRMGPTEAFF. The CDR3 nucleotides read TGTGCCAGCATCCGAATGGGCCCCACTGAAGCTTTCTTT.

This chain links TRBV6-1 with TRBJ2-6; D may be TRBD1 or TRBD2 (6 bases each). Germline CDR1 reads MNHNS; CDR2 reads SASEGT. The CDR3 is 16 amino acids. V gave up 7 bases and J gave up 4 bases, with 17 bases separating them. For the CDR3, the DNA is TGTGCCAGCACCCCATATCGGGGGCCCGGGGCCAACGTCCTGACTTTC. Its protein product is CASTPYRGPGANVLTF.

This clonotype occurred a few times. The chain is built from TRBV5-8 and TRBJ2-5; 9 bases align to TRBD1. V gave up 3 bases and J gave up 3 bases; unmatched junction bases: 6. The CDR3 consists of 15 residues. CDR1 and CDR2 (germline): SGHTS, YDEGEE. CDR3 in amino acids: CASSSGDRAKETQYF. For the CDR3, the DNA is TGTGCCAGCAGCTCCGGGGACAGGGCGAAAGAGACCCAGTACTTC. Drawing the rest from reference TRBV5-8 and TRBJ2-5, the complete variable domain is EAGVTQSPTHLIKTRGQQATLRCSPISGHTSVYWYQQALGLGLQFLLWYDEGEERNRGNFPPRFSGRQFPNYSSELNVNALELEDSALYLCASSSGDRAKETQYFGPGTRLLVL.

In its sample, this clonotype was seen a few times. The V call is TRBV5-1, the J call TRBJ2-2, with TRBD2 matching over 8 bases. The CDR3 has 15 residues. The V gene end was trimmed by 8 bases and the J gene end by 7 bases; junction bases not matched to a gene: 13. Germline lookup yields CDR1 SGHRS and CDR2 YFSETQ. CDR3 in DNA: TGCGCCAGTGGGGCCGGACTAGCCAGCGGCGGGGAGCTGTTTTTT. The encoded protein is CASGAGLASGGELFF.

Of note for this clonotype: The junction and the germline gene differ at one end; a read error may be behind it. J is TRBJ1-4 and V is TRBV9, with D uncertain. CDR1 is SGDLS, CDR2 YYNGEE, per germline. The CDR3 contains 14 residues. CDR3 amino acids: CASSEGRAEEKLSF. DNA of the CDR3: TGTGCCAGCAGCGAGGGCCGAGCGGAGGAAAAACTGTCTTTT. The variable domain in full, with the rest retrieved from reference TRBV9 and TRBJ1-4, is DSGVTQTPKHLITATGQRVTLRCSPRSGDLSVYWYQQSLDQGLQFLIQYYNGEERAKGNILERFSAQQFPDLHSELNLSSLELGDSALYFCASSEGRAEEKLSFGSGTQLSVL.

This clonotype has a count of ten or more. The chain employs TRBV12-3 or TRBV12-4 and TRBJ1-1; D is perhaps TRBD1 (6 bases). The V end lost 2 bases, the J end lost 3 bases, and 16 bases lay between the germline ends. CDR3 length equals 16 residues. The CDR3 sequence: CASSLYRAPRDTEAFF. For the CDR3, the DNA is TGTGCCAGCAGTTTATACAGGGCACCTAGGGACACTGAAGCTTTCTTT.

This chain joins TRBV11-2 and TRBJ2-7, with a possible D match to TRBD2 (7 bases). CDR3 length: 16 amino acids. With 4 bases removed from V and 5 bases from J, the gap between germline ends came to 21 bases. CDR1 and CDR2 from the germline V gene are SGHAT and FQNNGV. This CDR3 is CASSSVRRGGLHEQYF. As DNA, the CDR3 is TGTGCCAGCAGCTCCGTCCGGAGGGGGGGACTCCACGAGCAGTACTTC.

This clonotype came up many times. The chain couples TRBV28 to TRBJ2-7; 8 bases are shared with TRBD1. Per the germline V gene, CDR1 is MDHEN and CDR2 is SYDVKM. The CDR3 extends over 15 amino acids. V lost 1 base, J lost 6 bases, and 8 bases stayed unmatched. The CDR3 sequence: CASSLFATDRVEQYF. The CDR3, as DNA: TGTGCCAGCAGTTTATTTGCGACGGACAGGGTCGAGCAGTACTTC.

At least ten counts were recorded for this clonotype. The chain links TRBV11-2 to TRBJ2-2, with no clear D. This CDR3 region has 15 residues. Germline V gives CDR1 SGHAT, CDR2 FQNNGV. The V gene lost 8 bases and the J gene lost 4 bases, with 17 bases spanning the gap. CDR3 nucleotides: TGTGCCAGCCGCGTGCTCGCGCAGCGCACCGGGGAGCTGTTTTTT. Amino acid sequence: CASRVLAQRTGELFF.

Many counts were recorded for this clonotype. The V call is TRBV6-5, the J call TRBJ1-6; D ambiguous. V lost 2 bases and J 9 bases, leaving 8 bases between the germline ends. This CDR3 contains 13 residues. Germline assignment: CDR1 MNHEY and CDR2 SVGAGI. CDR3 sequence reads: CASSYGLFSPLHF. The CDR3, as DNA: TGTGCCAGCAGTTACGGGCTTTTTTCACCCCTCCACTTT.